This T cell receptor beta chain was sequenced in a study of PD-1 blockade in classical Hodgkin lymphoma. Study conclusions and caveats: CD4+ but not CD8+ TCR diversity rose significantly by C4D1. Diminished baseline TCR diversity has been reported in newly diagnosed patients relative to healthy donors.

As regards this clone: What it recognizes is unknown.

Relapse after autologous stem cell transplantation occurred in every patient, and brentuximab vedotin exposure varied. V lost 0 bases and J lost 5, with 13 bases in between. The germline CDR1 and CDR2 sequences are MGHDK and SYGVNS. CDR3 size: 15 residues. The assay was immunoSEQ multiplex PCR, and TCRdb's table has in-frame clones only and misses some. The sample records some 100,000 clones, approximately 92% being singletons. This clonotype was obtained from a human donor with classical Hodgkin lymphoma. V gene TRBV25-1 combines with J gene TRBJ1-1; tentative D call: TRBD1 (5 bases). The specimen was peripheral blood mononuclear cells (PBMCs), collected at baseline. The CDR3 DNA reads TGTGCCAGCAGTGAATACCAGGAAAAGGGGACTGAAGCTTTCTTT. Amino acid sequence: CASSEYQEKGTEAFF.